Below, one TCR beta chain is given with its context. Its antigen remains unidentified. Repertoires were generated with immunoSEQ multiplex PCR, while TCRdb's copy carries only in-frame clones and drops some. The table lists approximately 100,000 clones, less than 80% of them singletons, with about 25% in the top ten. The data originate from a study of shared clonotypes between healthy human individuals. Regarding the study as a whole: For sorted subsets, rarefaction showed incomplete sequencing despite large depth.

Germline V gene sequence: CDR1 KGHSH, CDR2 LQKENI. The V and J ends lost 5 bases and 3 bases, in that order; junction bases with no gene match: 5. CDR3 size: 14 residues. This sequence originates from a woman aged 30 to 39 in good health. V is TRBV18 and J is TRBJ1-1, with 8 bases fitting TRBD1. The specimen sequenced was memory CD8+ T cells sorted from blood. The subset: CD45RO+ cells pooled with CCR7-negative TemRA cells. CDR3 protein: CASSADRGDTEAFF. The CDR3, as DNA: TGTGCCAGCTCAGCCGACAGGGGTGACACTGAAGCTTTCTTT.